This T cell receptor beta chain was found in a study of memory CD4+ T cells and cytomegalovirus serostatus. Study results and caveats: Of under 200 reported CMV TCRbeta sequences, around 62 were found in memory CD4+ repertoires.

The sort gate was single viable CD3+CD4+CD8-CD45RO+ cells for memory CD4+ T cells. CD4+ T cells were isolated by positive magnetic selection. In the source study's methods: Out-of-frame sequences were removed, leaving 2,204,828 distinct TCRbeta sequences. Data came from immunoSEQ multiplex PCR; TCRdb stores just in-frame clones and leaves some out. Clonal size and the V and J genes are those of that table, whereas D and trimming came from the DNA. The sample lists about 27,000 clones, about three quarters seen once, with roughly 1.1% in the top ten. Remarks on this clone: Its antigen is not identified.

The V gene's germline CDR1 is SGHDT and CDR2 YYEEEE. With 3 bases removed from V and 3 bases from J, the gap between germline ends came to 11 bases. CDR3 length: 14 residues. The TCR was taken from an adult in good health and CMV-seronegative. The chain carries TRBV5-6 and TRBJ2-3; D remains unclear. The specimen sequenced was memory CD4+ T cells from blood. CDR3 protein: CASSYLQRTDTQYF. As DNA, the CDR3 is TGTGCCAGCAGCTACCTACAGCGTACAGATACGCAGTATTTT.